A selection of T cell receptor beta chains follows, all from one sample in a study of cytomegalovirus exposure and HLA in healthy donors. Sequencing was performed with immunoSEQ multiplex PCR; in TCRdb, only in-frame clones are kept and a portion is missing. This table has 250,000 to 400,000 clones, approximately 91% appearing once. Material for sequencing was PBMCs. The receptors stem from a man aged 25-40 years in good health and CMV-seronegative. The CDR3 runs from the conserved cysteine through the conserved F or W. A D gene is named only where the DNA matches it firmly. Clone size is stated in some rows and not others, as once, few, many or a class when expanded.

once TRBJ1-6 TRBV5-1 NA CASSFGYRENSPLHF TGCGCCAGCAGCTTTGGCTACAGGGAAAATTCACCCCTCCACTTT
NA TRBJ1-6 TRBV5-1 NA CASSLDQGNSPLHF TGCGCCAGCAGCTTGGACCAGGGGAACTCACCCCTCCACTTT
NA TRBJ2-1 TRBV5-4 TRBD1 CASSLSGDRENQEQFF TGTGCCAGCAGCTTGTCGGGGGACAGGGAGAATCAGGAGCAGTTCTTC
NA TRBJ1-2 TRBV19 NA CASSNLPAHYGYTF TGTGCCAGTAGTAACCTTCCAGCGCACTATGGCTACACCTTC
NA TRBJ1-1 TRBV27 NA CASSFSTGFTEAFF TGTGCCAGCAGTTTTTCCACAGGGTTCACTGAAGCTTTCTTT
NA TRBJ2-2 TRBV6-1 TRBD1 CASSAFGTGSNTGELFF TGTGCCAGCAGTGCCTTCGGGACAGGGTCTAACACCGGGGAGCTGTTTTTT
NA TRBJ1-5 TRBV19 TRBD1 CASSRDRGQPQHF TGTGCCAGTAGTAGAGACAGGGGTCAGCCCCAGCATTTT
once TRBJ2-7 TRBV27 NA CASSSVGLHHEQYF TGTGCCAGCAGTTCGGTCGGACTTCATCACGAGCAGTACTTC
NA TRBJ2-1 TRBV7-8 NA CASSLDGNNEQFF TGTGCCAGCAGCTTAGACGGTAACAATGAGCAGTTCTTC
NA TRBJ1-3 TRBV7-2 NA CASSLNLGFSGNTIYF TGTGCCAGCAGCTTAAATCTCGGGTTCTCTGGAAACACCATATATTTT
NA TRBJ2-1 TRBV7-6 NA CASSSGVAFYNEQFF TGTGCCAGCAGCTCGGGAGTCGCTTTTTACAATGAGCAGTTCTTC
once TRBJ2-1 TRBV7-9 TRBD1 CASSIRDRGNEQFF TGTGCCAGCAGCATCCGGGACAGGGGTAATGAGCAGTTCTTC
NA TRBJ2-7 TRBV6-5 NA CASSYSHRNEQYF TGTGCCAGCAGTTACTCTCATAGAAACGAGCAGTACTTC
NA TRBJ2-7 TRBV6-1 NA CASTTNYEQYF TGTGCCAGCACTACCAACTACGAGCAGTACTTC
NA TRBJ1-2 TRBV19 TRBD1 CASSRTGQGAYGYTF TGTGCCAGTAGTAGAACCGGACAGGGGGCTTATGGCTACACCTTC
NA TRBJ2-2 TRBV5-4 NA CASSRPGTSRNTGELFF TGTGCCAGCAGCAGGCCCGGGACTTCGAGAAACACCGGGGAGCTGTTTTTT
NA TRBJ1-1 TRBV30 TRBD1 CAWSVRTGRTEAFF TGTGCCTGGAGTGTACGGACAGGGAGGACTGAAGCTTTCTTT
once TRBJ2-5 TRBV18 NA CASSPPASQETQYF TGTGCCAGCTCACCACCGGCTAGCCAAGAGACCCAGTACTTC
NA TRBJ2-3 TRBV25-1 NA CASGGRADTQYF TGTGCCTCCGGGGGGCGCGCAGATACGCAGTATTTT
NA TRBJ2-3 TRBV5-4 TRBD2 CASSWGGLSDTQYF TGTGCCAGCAGCTGGGGGGGTTTGTCAGATACGCAGTATTTT
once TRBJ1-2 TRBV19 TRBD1 CASSRTGANGYTF TGTGCCAGTAGCCGGACAGGGGCCAATGGCTACACCTTC
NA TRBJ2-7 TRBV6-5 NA CASSPSGHYEQYF TGTGCCAGCAGCCCCTCGGGACACTACGAGCAGTACTTC
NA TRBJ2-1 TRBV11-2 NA CASSLNGGRNEQFF TGTGCCAGCAGCTTAAACGGGGGGCGGAATGAGCAGTTCTTC
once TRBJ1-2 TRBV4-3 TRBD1 CASSPTLDREANYGYTF TGCGCCAGCAGCCCCACACTCGACAGGGAAGCTAACTATGGCTACACCTTC
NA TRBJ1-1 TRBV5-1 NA CASSSTGPTEAFF TGCGCCAGCAGCTCGACAGGTCCGACTGAAGCTTTCTTT
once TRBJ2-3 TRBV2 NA CASSPTATSTDTQYF TGTGCCAGCTCCCCGACAGCCACTAGCACAGATACGCAGTATTTT